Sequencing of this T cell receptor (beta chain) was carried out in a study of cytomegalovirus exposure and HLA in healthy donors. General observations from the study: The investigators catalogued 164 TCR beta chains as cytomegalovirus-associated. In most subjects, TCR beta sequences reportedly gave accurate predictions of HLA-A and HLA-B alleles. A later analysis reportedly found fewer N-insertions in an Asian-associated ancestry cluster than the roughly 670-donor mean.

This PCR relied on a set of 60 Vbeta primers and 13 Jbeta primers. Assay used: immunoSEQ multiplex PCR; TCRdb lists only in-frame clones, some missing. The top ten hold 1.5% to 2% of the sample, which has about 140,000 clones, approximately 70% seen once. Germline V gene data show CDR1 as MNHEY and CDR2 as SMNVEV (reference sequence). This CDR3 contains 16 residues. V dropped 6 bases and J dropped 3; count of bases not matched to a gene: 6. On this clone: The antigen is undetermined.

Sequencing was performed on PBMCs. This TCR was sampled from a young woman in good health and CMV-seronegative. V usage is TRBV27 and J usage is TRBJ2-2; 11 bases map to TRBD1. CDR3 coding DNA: TGTGCCAGCAGCCGCGGACAGGGGGCATACACCGGGGAGCTGTTTTTT. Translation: CASSRGQGAYTGELFF.